The source of this TCR beta chain is a study of early T cells in non-severe SARS-CoV-2 infection. General observations from the study: Clonotype matching in VDJdb favored anti-spike CD8 responses and did not capture private and CD4 specificities.

The CDR3 has 15 amino acids. Germline CDR1 SGHVS, CDR2 FNYEAQ. Trimming cost V 0 bases and J 5 bases; bases outside gene matches: 5. There are a few counts of this clonotype. Its specificity is unknown. TCRdb fed the 5' RACE reads into MiXCR, producing one record per CDR3 protein. The table has some 77,000 distinct CDR3 sequences, 5% seen once. This chain joins TRBV7-6 and TRBJ2-7; 9 nucleotides line up with TRBD1. This sample comprised whole blood, obtained at baseline. The sequence derives from an adult who was a healthcare worker with PCR-confirmed SARS-CoV-2 infection or an uninfected control (not recorded which). The CDR3 reads CASSLAADRGHEQYF. In DNA form, the CDR3 reads TGTGCCAGCAGCTTAGCCGCGGACAGGGGCCACGAGCAGTACTTC.